This T cell receptor (beta chain) was observed in a study of identifying expanded T cells in peripheral blood. The repertoire was sequenced with immunoSEQ multiplex PCR; TCRdb's copy has only in-frame clones and lacks some. The profile shows around 100,000 clones, around 88% of them singletons. Trimming shortened V by 5 bases and J by 6 bases, and 11 bases separated the two germline ends. The V gene's germline CDR1 is MDHEN and CDR2 SYDVKM. The CDR3 consists of 13 residues. The rearrangement links TRBV28 to TRBJ1-5, with a weak D call TRBD1 (6 bases). The origin of this receptor is a person aged 18 to 70 in good health. The sample taken for sequencing was blood. The CDR3 protein is CASSRQEGQPQHF. The CDR3 DNA reads TGTGCCAGCAGTCGACAGGAAGGTCAGCCCCAGCATTTT.